Listed below are T cell receptor beta chains from one sample, sequenced in a study of CXCR3-negative and CXCR3-positive naive CD8 T cells. Each CDR3 protein gets one entry in TCRdb, which reprocessed the 5' RACE reads and gives no DNA. The sample has fewer than 50,000 distinct CDR3 sequences. Input material: naive CXCR3- CD8+ T cells from blood. The receptors were sampled from a human donor in good health. Some clones in this sample may be carry-over from other donors' samples. CDR3s include the opening cysteine and the closing phenylalanine or tryptophan. The order of the fields is J gene, clone size, V gene, CDR3 protein. Part of the rows lack a size; the others show once, few, many or a class for expanded clones.

>TRBJ2-1|-|TRBV5-1
CASSLVDNEQFF
>TRBJ2-3|-|TRBV5-1
CASETEGAGSDTQYF
>TRBJ1-1|-|TRBV20-1
CSARQNTEAFF
>TRBJ2-3|medium-sized|TRBV10-1
CASSSFTTDTQYF
>TRBJ2-1|-|TRBV29-1
CSVHTGQGADYNEQFF
>TRBJ2-5|-|TRBV29-1
CSGTTGLAASIRQETQYF
>TRBJ2-1|-|TRBV5-6
CASSLLAGGLGEQFF
>TRBJ2-3|-|TRBV29-1
CSVEAGFADTQYF
>TRBJ2-7|-|TRBV5-1
CASCIGGIDFYEQYF
>TRBJ2-3|-|TRBV25-1
CASSGHWGRDTQYF
>TRBJ2-3|-|TRBV21-1
CASRISGTSGGLDTQYF
>TRBJ2-1|-|TRBV7-9
CASSWTLQGYEQFF
>TRBJ2-2|-|TRBV29-1
CSVGRGNTGELFF
>TRBJ2-3|-|TRBV20-1
CSALGLAMADTQYF